A single sample gave rise to the 14 T cell receptor beta chains below, sequenced in a study of blood T cell repertoires in COVID-19. TCRdb keeps only in-frame clones here, not all; method: immunoSEQ multiplex PCR. This sample has 90,000 to 100,000 clones, with approximately 86% found just once. The sequenced material came from peripheral blood. The receptors stem from an elderly man with acute or convalescent COVID-19.

This rearrangement joins TRBV3-1 (or the pseudogene TRBV3-2) to TRBJ2-2; D gene unclear. V was trimmed by 7 bases and J by 5 bases, leaving 11 bases between them. Germline lookup yields CDR1 LGHDT and CDR2 YNNKEL (reference sequence). The CDR3 length is 13 residues. Written as DNA, the CDR3 is TGTGCCAGCACCCATAGAATAACCGGGGAGCTGTTTTTT. Translated: CASTHRITGELFF.

The J gene is TRBJ2-7, the V gene TRBV5-6; the match to TRBD2 covers 10 bases. The CDR3 is 16 residues long. The trim removed 0 bases at V and 9 bases at J, leaving 12 bases unmatched. Per germline, CDR1 SGHDT and CDR2 YYEEEE. The CDR3 spells CASSLVGLAGDPVQYF. CDR3 in DNA: TGTGCCAGCAGCTTGGTAGGGCTAGCGGGAGATCCTGTGCAGTACTTC.

Comments on this clone: The sample has other DNA sequences that encode this CDR3 too. This chain links TRBV2 with TRBJ2-2; D not resolved. Germline V lookup: CDR1 SNHLY, CDR2 FYNNEI. The CDR3 is made up of 13 amino acids. V shed 3 bases and J shed 3 bases, with 5 bases lying between them. This CDR3 is CASSEQYTGELFF. CDR3 DNA: TGTGCCAGCAGTGAGCAGTACACCGGGGAGCTGTTTTTT.

The chain joins TRBV28 to TRBJ1-1; 8 bases fit TRBD1. The CDR3 sequence is 15 residues long. The germline CDR1 and CDR2 sequences are MDHEN and SYDVKM. With V trimmed by 6 bases and J by 4 bases, 10 bases remained unmatched. The CDR3 bases are TGTGCCAGCAGCTCCCCAGGGGGCGCGGGCACTGAAGCTTTCTTT. Translation: CASSSPGGAGTEAFF.

The rearrangement links TRBV7-9 to TRBJ2-7; no firm D call. The CDR3 consists of 14 residues. Looked up from germline, CDR1 is SEHNR and CDR2 is FQNEAQ (reference sequence). Trimming pared 0 bases from V and 1 base from J, leaving 7 bases between. CDR3 sequence (DNA): TGTGCCAGCAGCTTAGCGGGCCCATCCTACGAGCAGTACTTC. This codes for CASSLAGPSYEQYF.

This sequence joins TRBV10-3 and TRBJ2-3, with 9 bases lining up with TRBD2. The germline V gene encodes CDR1 ENHRY and CDR2 SYGVKD. V lost 6 bases to trimming and J lost 0 bases; unmatched junction nucleotides: 7. CDR3 length: 16 residues. The CDR3 bases are TGTGCCATCAGAGACCCTAGCGGGACCAGCACAGATACGCAGTATTTT. This gives the protein CAIRDPSGTSTDTQYF.

The chain uses TRBV7-3 and TRBJ2-3; possibly TRBD1 for D (5 bases). V lost 2 bases to trimming and J lost 3 bases, with 6 bases between them. The CDR3 covers 13 residues. The germline V gene has CDR1 SGHTA and CDR2 FQGTGA. The CDR3 DNA reads as TGTGCCAGCAGCTTAGACAGAACAGATACGCAGTATTTT. Translated: CASSLDRTDTQYF.

This clone was seen a single time. This chain joins TRBV5-4 and TRBJ2-3; TRBD2 agrees at 13 bases. The CDR3 runs to 16 residues. Losses at the gene ends were 4 bases for V and 0 bases for J; bases not matched to a gene: 2. Germline loops: CDR1 SGHNT, CDR2 YYREEE (reference sequence). In DNA form, the CDR3 reads TGTGCCAGCAGCGGGGGACTAGCGGGAAGCACAGATACGCAGTATTTT. Amino acid sequence: CASSGGLAGSTDTQYF.

The V call is TRBV15, the J call TRBJ2-7; the match to TRBD1 covers 7 bases. J was trimmed by 0 bases and V by 0 bases; bases with no gene match: 2. Germline loops: CDR1 LNHNV, CDR2 YYDKDF (reference sequence). This CDR3 has 15 amino acids. DNA for the CDR3: TGTGCCACCAGCAGAGATCCAGGGGGCTCCTACGAGCAGTACTTC. This gives the protein CATSRDPGGSYEQYF. Using reference TRBV15 and TRBJ2-7 for the parts outside the CDR3, the full variable domain is DAMVIQNPRYQVTQFGKPVTLSCSQTLNHNVMYWYQQKSSQAPKLLFHYYDKDFNNEADTPDNFQSRRPNTSFCFLDIRSPGLGDTAMYLCATSRDPGGSYEQYFGPGTRLTVT.

The chain carries TRBV19 and TRBJ2-1, with 11 bases that match TRBD2. CDR3 length equals 17 residues. Germline lookup yields CDR1 LNHDA and CDR2 SQIVND (reference sequence). Trimming removed 2 bases from V and 2 bases from J; junction bases left unmatched: 5. Here the CDR3 DNA reads TGTGCCAGTAGTATAAGGCTAGCGGGAGGAACCTACAATGAGCAGTTCTTC. It encodes CASSIRLAGGTYNEQFF.

The V and J genes are TRBV11-1 and TRBJ2-7; TRBD1 agrees at 7 bases. V lost 8 bases, J lost 3 bases, and 10 bases stayed unmatched. This CDR3 is built from 14 residues. CDR1 is SGHAT, CDR2 FQDESV, per germline (reference sequence). CDR3 DNA: TGTGCCAGCGGTGACCGGGACAGCGTCTACGAGCAGTACTTC. Translation: CASGDRDSVYEQYF.

This clone has a single count. V gene TRBV7-2 combines with J gene TRBJ1-1, with TRBD1 matching over 9 bases. The V and J ends lost 5 bases and 7 bases, in that order; junction bases with no gene match: 5. The CDR3 runs to 13 residues. CDR1 and CDR2 from the germline V gene are SGHTA and FQGNSA. The CDR3 here is CASSPSGQGEAFF. In nucleotides, the CDR3 is TGTGCCAGCAGCCCCTCGGGACAGGGTGAAGCTTTCTTT.

V usage is TRBV5-1 and J usage is TRBJ2-1, with D perhaps TRBD2 (7 bases). V gave up 0 bases and J gave up 5 bases, with 12 bases separating them. The germline V gene encodes CDR1 SGHRS and CDR2 YFSETQ. The CDR3 length is 15 residues. The CDR3: CASSLGGGKHNEQFF. CDR3 nucleotides: TGCGCCAGCAGCTTGGGCGGGGGCAAGCACAATGAGCAGTTCTTC.

V is TRBV27 and J is TRBJ1-5, with D unclear. The germline V gene has CDR1 MNHEY and CDR2 SMNVEV (reference sequence). This CDR3 spans 14 amino acids. Trimming took 6 bases from V and 2 from J, leaving 11 bases between them. The CDR3 nucleotides read TGTGCCAGCAGGAGGAGTGGCGGCAATCAGCCCCAGCATTTT. This encodes CASRRSGGNQPQHF.